These T cell receptor beta chains were read from a single sample in a study of a mutant IDH1 vaccine in newly diagnosed glioma. Which antigens these TCRs recognize remains unknown. The repertoire was sequenced with immunoSEQ multiplex PCR; TCRdb's copy has only in-frame clones and lacks some. The top ten hold 4.5% to 5.5% of the sample, which has tens of thousands of clones, approximately 81% seen once. The sequences come from PBMCs, collected from a glioma patient whose treatment included an IDH1 peptide vaccine. These TCRs come from a woman in her thirties or forties with glioma. Some clones in this sample may be carry-over from other donors' samples. Both conserved end residues are part of each CDR3. Fields, in order: clone size, J gene, V gene, D gene, CDR3 DNA, CDR3 protein. D genes are given only for firm matches. Not every row has a clone size; where given, it reads once, few, many or a size class.

once,TRBJ1-2,TRBV7-9,-,TGTGCCAGCAGCCTCCGGGGGTCTGGCTACACCTTC,CASSLRGSGYTF
few,TRBJ2-2,TRBV27,-,TGTGCCAGCAGCCGAGCATCTGAAGGGGAGCTGTTTTTT,CASSRASEGELFF
-,TRBJ2-3,TRBV7-9,TRBD2,TGTGCCAGCAGCCCCGGGACCGGGACTAGCGGTTCTTATACGCAGTATTTT,CASSPGTGTSGSYTQYF
-,TRBJ2-3,TRBV6-6,-,TGTGCCAGCATCCCGGGCCCCTTATCAGATACGCAGTATTTT,CASIPGPLSDTQYF
-,TRBJ2-4,TRBV19,-,TGTGCCACCGCTGCACAGGGCCCCAGCAAAAACATTCAGTACTTC,CATAAQGPSKNIQYF
few,TRBJ1-3,TRBV6-5,TRBD1,TGTGCCAGCAGTCCCCGGGACAGTGAGTCGAACACCATATATTTT,CASSPRDSESNTIYF
-,TRBJ2-3,TRBV4-2,TRBD2,TGTGCCAGCAGCCAAGAACCGGGACTAGCGGTAGATACGCAGTATTTT,CASSQEPGLAVDTQYF
-,TRBJ1-4,TRBV15,TRBD1,TGTGCCACCAGAAGTCACAGGGGGATAGGTGAAAAACTGTTTTTT,CATRSHRGIGEKLFF
-,TRBJ2-2,TRBV9,-,TGTGCCAGCAGCGTAGAGGCAGGGGGGCACACCGGGGAGCTGTTTTTT,CASSVEAGGHTGELFF
-,TRBJ2-1,TRBV7-2,-,TGTGCCAGCAGCCAGACTAGGGGGGTACACCATGAGCAGTTCTTC,CASSQTRGVHHEQFF
-,TRBJ1-1,TRBV19,-,TGTGCCAGTAGTACCACAGGGCGAGGCACTGAAGCTTTCTTT,CASSTTGRGTEAFF
-,TRBJ1-1,TRBV7-2,-,TGTGCCAGCACCATGGGGTGGGTATCTGAAGCTTTCTTT,CASTMGWVSEAFF
-,TRBJ2-7,TRBV2,-,TGTGCCAGCAGTGAGGCCGCTACAAACGAGCAGTACTTC,CASSEAATNEQYF
-,TRBJ2-1,TRBV6-4,TRBD2,TGTGCCAGCAGCTTGGGACTAGCGGAAATTAATGAGCAGTTCTTC,CASSLGLAEINEQFF
once,TRBJ1-1,TRBV15,-,TGTGCCACCAGATCGACAAGTGGGGGGCCCACTGAAGCTTTCTTT,CATRSTSGGPTEAFF
-,TRBJ2-7,TRBV7-6,-,TGTGCCAGCAGCCCCCTCACCGGCTACGAGCAGTACTTC,CASSPLTGYEQYF
-,TRBJ2-3,TRBV4-3,-,TGCGCCAGCAGCCAAGATCGGGGTGGTACGCAGTATTTT,CASSQDRGGTQYF
once,TRBJ2-1,TRBV2,-,TGTGCCAGCACCCCGCTAGGTAATGAGCAGTTCTTC,CASTPLGNEQFF
-,TRBJ2-7,TRBV6-6,-,TGTGCCAGCACCAAGGGGCTTTCCTACGAGCAGTACTTC,CASTKGLSYEQYF
-,TRBJ2-2,TRBV18,-,TGTGCCAGCTCACTTACAGGGCCCGGGGAGCTGTTTTTT,CASSLTGPGELFF
few,TRBJ2-2,TRBV2,-,TGTGCCAGCAGAGAATACGCCGGGACGGCGACTACCGGGGAGCTGTTTTTT,CASREYAGTATTGELFF
-,TRBJ1-3,TRBV5-6,TRBD1,TGTGCCAGCAGCTTGAGGGGGCGCGGAAACACCATATATTTT,CASSLRGRGNTIYF
-,TRBJ1-3,TRBV4-2,-,TGTGCCAGCAGCCAAGATCTAGGTCGGAACACCATATATTTT,CASSQDLGRNTIYF
-,TRBJ1-2,TRBV10-3,-,TGTGCCATCAGCGCTAACTATGGCTACACCTTC,CAISANYGYTF
-,TRBJ1-1,TRBV15,-,TGTGCCACCAGCAGAAACATGAACACTGAAGCTTTCTTT,CATSRNMNTEAFF
-,TRBJ2-2,TRBV9,TRBD1,TGTGCCAGCAGCCCCCGGGACAGGGGGCGCCCCACCGGGGAGCTGTTTTTT,CASSPRDRGRPTGELFF
-,TRBJ2-2,TRBV6-5,-,TGTGCCAGCAGTTACTCAGGCCCCCGGCGGGAGCTGTTTTTT,CASSYSGPRRELFF
-,TRBJ2-1,TRBV29-1,TRBD2,TGCAGCGTGGGACTAGCGGACTCCTACAATGAGCAGTTCTTC,CSVGLADSYNEQFF
medium-sized,TRBJ1-1,TRBV27,-,TGTGCCAGCAGGAACCCAGTTGGGACTGAAGCTTTCTTT,CASRNPVGTEAFF
-,TRBJ1-2,TRBV9,TRBD1,TGTGCCAGCAGCGCATTTAATGGACAGGCTAACTATGGCTACACCTTC,CASSAFNGQANYGYTF
-,TRBJ1-5,TRBV19,TRBD1,TGTGCCAGTAGTACGCCGCCCGGGACAGCCAATCAGCCCCAGCATTTT,CASSTPPGTANQPQHF
-,TRBJ1-2,TRBV9,-,TGTGCCAGCTCCTCTAACTATGGCTACACCTTC,CASSSNYGYTF
few,TRBJ2-5,TRBV6-6,TRBD1,TGTGCCAGCAGTTACGGGACAGCCGCGGTGGGGGAGACCCAGTACTTC,CASSYGTAAVGETQYF
-,TRBJ2-1,TRBV10-3,TRBD2,TGTGCCATCAGTGGCAGGACTAGCGGGAGTGTGAATGAGCAGTTCTTC,CAISGRTSGSVNEQFF
once,TRBJ2-3,TRBV7-2,-,TGTGCCAGCAGCTCCAGGACTCGCACAGATACGCAGTATTTT,CASSSRTRTDTQYF
-,TRBJ2-5,TRBV13,TRBD1,TGTGCCAGCAGCCCAACGGGGACAGCGAAAGAGACCCAGTACTTC,CASSPTGTAKETQYF
-,TRBJ2-7,TRBV13,-,TGTGCCAGCAGGACTCTAGCGTATCCCTCCTACGAGCAGTACTTC,CASRTLAYPSYEQYF
once,TRBJ2-5,TRBV7-7,-,TGTGCTAGCAGCCCCGGGACTCCCCAAGAGACCCAGTACTTC,CASSPGTPQETQYF
-,TRBJ2-7,TRBV19,-,TGTGCCAGTACCGGGGACTTGCTGGACGAGCAGTACTTC,CASTGDLLDEQYF
-,TRBJ2-2,TRBV19,TRBD2,TGTGCCAGTACCAGACCGGGGGGGTACACCGGGGAGCTGTTTTTT,CASTRPGGYTGELFF
-,TRBJ2-7,TRBV4-3,-,TGCGCCAGCAGCCCTTCCCGCCACTACGAGCAGTACTTC,CASSPSRHYEQYF
-,TRBJ1-6,TRBV6-6,-,TGTGCCAGCAGTCCCCCGAAGGGCCATGGTTCACCCCTCCACTTT,CASSPPKGHGSPLHF
-,TRBJ1-5,TRBV2,TRBD1,TGTGCCAGCAGAGACATTGACAGGGGCAATCAGCCCCAGCATTTT,CASRDIDRGNQPQHF
-,TRBJ1-2,TRBV6-5,-,TGTGCCAGCAGGACGCCGGTCTTGGGCTACACCTTC,CASRTPVLGYTF
once,TRBJ2-3,TRBV5-4,TRBD1,TGTGCCAGCAGCTTGGGACAGGGGGCGGCAGATACGCAGTATTTT,CASSLGQGAADTQYF
-,TRBJ1-5,TRBV11-2,TRBD1,TGTGCCAGCAGCTTAGGTCGGGGACAGGGAAAAGAGGTTAATCAGCCCCAGCATTTT,CASSLGRGQGKEVNQPQHF